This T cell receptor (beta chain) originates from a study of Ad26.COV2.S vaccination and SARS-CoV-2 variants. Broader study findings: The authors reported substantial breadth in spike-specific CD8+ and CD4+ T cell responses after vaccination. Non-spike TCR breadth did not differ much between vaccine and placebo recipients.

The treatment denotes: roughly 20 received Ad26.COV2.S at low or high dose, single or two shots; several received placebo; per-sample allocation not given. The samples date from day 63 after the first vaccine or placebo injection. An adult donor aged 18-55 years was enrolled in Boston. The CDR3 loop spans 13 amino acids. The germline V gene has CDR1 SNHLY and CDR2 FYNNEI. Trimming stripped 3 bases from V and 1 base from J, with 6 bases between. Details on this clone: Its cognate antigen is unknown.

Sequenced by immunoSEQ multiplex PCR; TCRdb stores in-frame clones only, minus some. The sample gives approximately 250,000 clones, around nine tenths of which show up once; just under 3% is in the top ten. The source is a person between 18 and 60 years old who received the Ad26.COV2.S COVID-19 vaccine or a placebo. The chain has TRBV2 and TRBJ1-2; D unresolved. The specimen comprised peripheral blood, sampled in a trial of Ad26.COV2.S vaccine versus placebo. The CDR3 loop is CASSDQSNYGYTF. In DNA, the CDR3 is TGTGCCAGCAGTGACCAGAGTAACTATGGCTACACCTTC.